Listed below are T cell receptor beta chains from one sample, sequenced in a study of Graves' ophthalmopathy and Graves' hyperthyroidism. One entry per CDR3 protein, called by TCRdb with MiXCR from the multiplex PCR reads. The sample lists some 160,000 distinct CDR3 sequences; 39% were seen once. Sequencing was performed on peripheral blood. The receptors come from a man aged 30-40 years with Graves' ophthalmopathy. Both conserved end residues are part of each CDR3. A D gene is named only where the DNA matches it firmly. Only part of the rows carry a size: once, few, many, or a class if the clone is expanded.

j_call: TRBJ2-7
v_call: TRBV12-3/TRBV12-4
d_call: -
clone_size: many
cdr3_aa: CASSLLATPLEQYF

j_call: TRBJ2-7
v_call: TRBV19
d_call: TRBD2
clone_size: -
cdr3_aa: CASSIVFRLAGDHEQYF

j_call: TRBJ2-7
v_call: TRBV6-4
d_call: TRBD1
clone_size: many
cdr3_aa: CASSSIRVGQGSLLEQYF

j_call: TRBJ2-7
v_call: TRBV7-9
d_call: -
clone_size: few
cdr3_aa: CASSSLPFRGWHF

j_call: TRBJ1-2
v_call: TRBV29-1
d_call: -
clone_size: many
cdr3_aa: CSVELQGPYGYTF

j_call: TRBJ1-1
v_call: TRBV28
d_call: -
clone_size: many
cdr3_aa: CASTRTYMNTEAFF

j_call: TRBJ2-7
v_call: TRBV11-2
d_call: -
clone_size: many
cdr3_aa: CASSSWAASYEQYF

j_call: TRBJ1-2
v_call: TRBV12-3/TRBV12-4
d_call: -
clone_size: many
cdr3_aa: CASSAFDSSHYGYTF

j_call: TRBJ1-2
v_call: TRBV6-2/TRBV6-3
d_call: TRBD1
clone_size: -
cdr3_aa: CASSRWDRARNGYTF

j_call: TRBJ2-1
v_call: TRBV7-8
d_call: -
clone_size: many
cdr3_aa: CASRRRGPITNEQFF

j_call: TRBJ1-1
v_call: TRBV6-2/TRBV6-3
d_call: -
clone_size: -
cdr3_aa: CASLRGGLAEAFF

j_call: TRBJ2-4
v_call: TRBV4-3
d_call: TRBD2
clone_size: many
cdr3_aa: CASSSQLAGRRRYF

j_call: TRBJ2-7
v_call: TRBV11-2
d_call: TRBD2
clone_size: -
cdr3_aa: CASSQIGTSGAYEQYF

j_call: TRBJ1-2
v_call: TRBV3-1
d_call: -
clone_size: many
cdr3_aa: CASSYRVKTYGYTF

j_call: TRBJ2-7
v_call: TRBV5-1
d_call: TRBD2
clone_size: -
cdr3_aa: CASSLGGLANEQYF

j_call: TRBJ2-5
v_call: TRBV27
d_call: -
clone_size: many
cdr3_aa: CASSLTAALDQETQYF

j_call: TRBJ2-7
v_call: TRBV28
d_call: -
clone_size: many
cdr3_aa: CASSINLRQAGYEQYF

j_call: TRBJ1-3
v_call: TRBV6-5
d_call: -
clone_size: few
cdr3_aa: CASSYSQTPGNTIYF

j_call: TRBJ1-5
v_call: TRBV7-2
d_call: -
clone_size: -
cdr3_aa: CASSSTGSGNQPQHF